This T cell receptor beta chain derives from a study of CD8+CD57+ T cells in acquired aplastic anemia. Note on this clonotype: Its antigen is not identified.

The CDR3 spans 16 residues. The V and J ends lost 3 bases and 0 bases respectively, with 12 bases between them. The template used for profiling TCR beta VDJ and CDR3 was genomic DNA. A single record per CDR3 protein comes from TCRdb applying MiXCR to the reads. The sample lists about 220,000 distinct CDR3 sequences; around half were seen once. Flow cytometry had shown expanded CD8+CD57+ cells in the patients chosen for sequencing. General study points: There were twenty-nine CD8+ CDR3 sequences that occurred in both patients and controls.

Sequencing input: sorted CD4+, CD8+, or CD8+CD57+ T cells (not recorded which) from PBMCs. This clonotype originated in a human donor with aplastic anemia. V is TRBV12-3 or TRBV12-4 and J is TRBJ1-5, with D perhaps matching TRBD1 (5 bases). The CDR3 sequence: CASSFAGSYSNQPQHF. The CDR3 DNA sequence: TGTGCCAGCAGTTTCGCAGGGTCATATAGCAATCAGCCCCAGCATTTT.